One sample yielded the 13 T cell receptor beta chains listed below, sequenced in a study of T-cell reconstitution after alpha-beta-depleted transplantation in children. The authors prepared the TCRbeta library with unique molecular identifiers. Each CDR3 protein gets one entry after TCRdb re-called the PCR reads with MiXCR. The sample lists some 180,000 distinct CDR3 sequences, approximately 6.9% occurring once. This sample comprised PBMCs, obtained before TCRalphabeta/CD19-depleted stem cell transplant. These receptors came from a boy between 2 and 10 years old with acute lymphoblastic leukemia, due to receive a stem cell transplant.

This clonotype was detected ten times or more. The chain employs TRBV11-2 and TRBJ1-4, with D unclear. In germline, CDR1 is SGHAT, CDR2 FQNNGV. The germline V and J ends were trimmed by 4 bases and 5 bases, with 11 bases remaining between them. This CDR3 comprises 14 residues. CDR3 protein: CASSSMGMNEKLFF. CDR3 DNA: TGTGCCAGCAGCTCCATGGGGATGAATGAAAAACTGTTTTTT. The entire variable domain, with the rest obtained from reference TRBV11-2 and TRBJ1-4, is as follows: EAGVAQSPRYKIIEKRQSVAFWCNPISGHATLYWYQQILGQGPKLLIQFQNNGVVDDSQLPKDRFSAERLKGVDSTLKIQPAKLEDSAVYLCASSSMGMNEKLFFGSGTQLSVL.

This clonotype occurred many times. CDR3 protein: CASSFRASTDTQYF. In DNA, the CDR3 is TGTGCCAGCAGCTTCCGAGCTAGCACAGATACGCAGTATTTT. This chain links TRBV7-2 with TRBJ2-3; no definite D call. Germline V gives CDR1 SGHTA, CDR2 FQGNSA. The CDR3 consists of 14 residues. V dropped 3 bases and J dropped 0 bases, with 7 bases sitting between them.

V is TRBV12-3 or TRBV12-4 and J is TRBJ2-1; D perhaps matches TRBD1 (5 bases). The CDR3 runs to 15 residues. V shed 7 bases and J shed 0 bases, with 13 bases lying between them. The CDR3 is CASTIGAFSYNEQFF. The DNA for the CDR3 is TGTGCCAGCACAATTGGGGCATTCTCCTACAATGAGCAGTTCTTC.

This clonotype was detected a few times. The chain couples TRBV25-1 to TRBJ1-5; D perhaps matches TRBD1 (6 bases). CDR1 MGHDK and CDR2 SYGVNS come from the germline V gene. The CDR3 is 14 residues long. The V gene lost 9 bases and the J gene lost 1 base, with 13 bases spanning the gap. CDR3 sequence: CASGLGQSNQPQHF. The CDR3 DNA is TGTGCCAGTGGACTCGGACAGAGCAATCAGCCCCAGCATTTT.

The chain has TRBV3-1 and TRBJ2-7; TRBD2 matches 14 bases. The germline gives CDR1 LGHDT, CDR2 YNNKEL (reference sequence). CDR3 length equals 17 residues. J gave up 3 bases and V 0 bases, and 4 bases lay outside the gene matches. CDR3 in amino acids: CASSQDPGLAGVYEQYF. The CDR3 region has the DNA TGTGCCAGCAGCCAAGATCCGGGACTAGCGGGAGTCTACGAGCAGTACTTC.

Only one count was recorded for this clonotype. A much larger clonotype is one base distant, so this may be a read error. The chain carries TRBV5-6 and TRBJ2-7, with 7 bases aligning to TRBD1. Trimming cost V 4 bases and J 4 bases; bases outside gene matches: 5. The CDR3 runs to 13 residues. The germline V gene encodes CDR1 SGHDT and CDR2 YYEEEE. CDR3 amino acids: CASSHGQVYEQYF. CDR3 DNA: TGTGCCAGCAGCCACGGACAGGTGTACGAGCAGTACTTC.

This clonotype appeared many times. The chain couples TRBV5-1 to TRBJ2-7; 7 positions agree with TRBD1. Trimming took 2 bases from V and 3 from J; bases not matched to a gene: 11. CDR1 and CDR2 (germline): SGHRS, YFSETQ. This CDR3 is built from 16 residues. CDR3 nucleotide sequence: TGCGCCAGCAGCTTCTCCGACAGGGAATGGGACTACGAGCAGTACTTC. It is translated as CASSFSDREWDYEQYF.

This clonotype was seen ten or more times. The V and J genes are TRBV11-2 and TRBJ2-7; 8 bases fit TRBD2. Unmatched junction bases numbered 1, after V lost 3 bases and J lost 3 bases. Germline lookup yields CDR1 SGHAT and CDR2 FQNNGV. The CDR3 is made up of 13 amino acids. The CDR3 loop is CASSFREGYEQYF. CDR3 bases: TGTGCCAGCAGCTTCCGGGAGGGCTACGAGCAGTACTTC.

In this sample, this clonotype turned up a few times. This sequence joins TRBV3-1 and TRBJ1-6; possible D gene TRBD1, 5 bases. The CDR3 extends over 16 amino acids. Trimming left V 4 bases short and J 7 bases short, with 17 bases between. CDR1 and CDR2 (germline): LGHDT, YNNKEL (reference sequence). In DNA form, the CDR3 reads TGTGCCAGCAGCCGGGGCTGGGACGGCGTAAATTCACCCCTCCACTTT. Residues: CASSRGWDGVNSPLHF.

There are many counts of this clonotype. This rearrangement joins TRBV29-1 to TRBJ2-7; 8 bases are shared with TRBD1. The CDR3 covers 14 residues. Germline trimming cut 5 bases from V and 6 bases from J; bases unmatched to any gene: 12. Germline V gene data show CDR1 as SQVTM and CDR2 as ANQGSEA. CDR3 sequence: CSVLERNTGGEQYF. In DNA, the CDR3 is TGCAGCGTTCTCGAACGCAATACAGGGGGCGAGCAGTACTTC.

There are many counts of this clonotype. The chain is built from TRBV2 and TRBJ2-7; 7 positions match TRBD2. The CDR3 runs 14 residues. CDR1 and CDR2 from the germline V gene are SNHLY and FYNNEI. V dropped 4 bases and J dropped 2; count of bases not matched to a gene: 5. The CDR3 nucleotides read TGTGCCAGCAGTGCTAGCGGAGGACCCTACGAGCAGTACTTC. It translates to CASSASGGPYEQYF.

This clonotype appeared many times. The chain employs TRBV12-5 and TRBJ2-2, with D possibly TRBD2 on 5 matching bases. This CDR3 spans 14 amino acids. With 6 bases removed from V and 1 base from J, the gap between germline ends came to 9 bases. Germline V gene sequence: CDR1 LGHNT, CDR2 FRNRAP. Here the CDR3 DNA reads TGTGCTAGTGGATTAGAGGGGAACACCGGGGAGCTGTTTTTT. As protein: CASGLEGNTGELFF.

This clonotype was picked up a small number of times. This chain joins TRBV7-9 and TRBJ2-5; D may match TRBD1 or TRBD2 (6 bases each). V lost 5 bases and J 9 bases, leaving 22 bases between the germline ends. This CDR3 has 15 residues. Germline-derived CDR1 and CDR2 are SEHNR and FQNEAQ (reference sequence). The CDR3 protein is CASSQHGGGPGPQYF. The CDR3 bases are TGTGCCAGCAGCCAACACGGGGGCGGCCCGGGACCCCAGTACTTC.